These 5 T cell receptor beta chains share one sample of origin, sequenced in a study of PD-L1 blockade in urothelial cancer. Noted time point: pretreatment peripheral blood. Assay used: immunoSEQ multiplex PCR; TCRdb lists only in-frame clones, some missing. This sample has about 130,000 clones, with roughly 84% found just once. The source material was PBMCs, sampled around atezolizumab (anti-PD-L1) treatment. The receptor set was obtained from a man aged 50 to 60 with urothelial cancer.

About this clone itself: Mismatch with germline at one junction end may stem from a read error. The rearrangement joins TRBV2 to TRBJ1-4, with D perhaps matching TRBD1 (5 bases). The germline gives CDR1 SNHLY, CDR2 FYNNEI. This CDR3 region has 15 residues. CDR3 region: CATSLGRGPNEKLFF. Here the CDR3 DNA reads TGTGCCACCAGTTTGGGGAGGGGACCAAATGAAAAACTGTTTTTT.

This clone was detected a few times. The chain joins TRBV4-1 to TRBJ1-6, with D maybe TRBD1 (5 bases). CDR1 and CDR2 from the germline V gene are MGHRA and YSYEKL. The CDR3 is 16 residues long. Trimming took off 4 bases at V and 3 bases at J, with 13 bases between the two ends. CDR3 bases: TGCGCCAGCAGCCGGGCAGGACAAGACTATAATTCACCCCTCCACTTT. This gives the protein CASSRAGQDYNSPLHF.

The chain links TRBV2 to TRBJ1-1; 11 nucleotides line up with TRBD1. The germline V gene encodes CDR1 SNHLY and CDR2 FYNNEI. The V and J ends lost 5 bases and 10 bases, in that order; junction bases with no gene match: 12. The length of the CDR3 is 15 residues. The CDR3 loop is CASSHSPGTGGLAFF. The CDR3 DNA follows: TGTGCCAGCAGTCATTCACCCGGGACAGGGGGTTTAGCTTTCTTT.

The V and J genes are TRBV15 and TRBJ2-3, with TRBD2 matching 7 bases. The CDR3 has 13 amino acids. With 0 bases clipped from V and 15 bases from J, the junction kept 9 bases outside the gene matches. Germline V gene sequence: CDR1 LNHNV, CDR2 YYDKDF (reference sequence). CDR3 protein: CATSRDGAGVKYF. The CDR3 bases are TGTGCCACCAGCAGAGATGGTGCGGGGGTGAAATATTTT.

This chain joins TRBV11-1 and TRBJ2-7; D is uncertain. This CDR3 spans 11 amino acids. Trimming removed 5 bases at V and 6 bases at J, with 8 bases between. Germline CDR1 SGHAT, CDR2 FQDESV (reference sequence). CDR3 residues: CASSNTREQYF. The CDR3 DNA follows: TGTGCCAGCAGCAATACGCGCGAGCAGTACTTC.